This T cell receptor (beta chain) was sequenced for a study of CD8 T cells in Susac syndrome. In blood CD8+ and CD4+ T cells, TCR beta underwent sequencing. The multiple sclerosis control cohort comprised treatment-naive individuals presenting with stable or active relapsing-remitting disease. An input of roughly 0.5 to 1 ug of RNA was subjected to reverse transcription using random hexamers. Using its own MiXCR run on the immunoSEQ multiplex PCR reads, TCRdb lists one record per CDR3 protein. The table records some 260,000 distinct CDR3 sequences, roughly 95% of them present only once. Germline assignment: CDR1 MDHEN and CDR2 SYDVKM. The CDR3 totals 18 residues. The V end lost 5 bases, the J end lost 0 bases, and 20 bases lay between the germline ends.

This TCR derives from a human donor with multiple sclerosis. V is TRBV28 and J is TRBJ1-3; D unresolved. Sequencing used CD4+ T cells from PBMCs. CDR3 sequence: CASSPRPIAPSSGNTIYF. CDR3 DNA: TGTGCCAGCAGTCCGAGACCCATCGCCCCCTCCTCTGGAAACACCATATATTTT.